Detailed here is one TCR beta chain. The antigen is undetermined. Documented time point: newly diagnosed GD, antithyroid drugs for less than 3 months. PBMC-derived RNA was used for the TCR library. This sample is part of a study of regulatory T cells in long-lasting Graves disease. The CDR3 consists of 15 residues. CDR1 SGHTA and CDR2 FQGNSA come from the germline V gene. V shed 1 base and J shed 9 bases, with 13 bases lying between them. Whole-study findings and limits: Persistent Graves' disease cases displayed lower TCR diversity than newly diagnosed ones.

CDR3-region Arm-PCR and iRepertoire HTBI primers produced the TCR beta libraries. TCRdb called the multiplex PCR reads again in MiXCR, with one record for every CDR3 protein. Here the sample spans about 440,000 distinct CDR3 sequences, 15% being singletons. Separately, the same data were catalogued under a study of T cells in Graves' hyperthyroidism and ophthalmopathy.

The clonotype originates from a woman under 40 with Graves disease. V usage is TRBV7-2 and J usage is TRBJ1-6; D might be TRBD1 (5 bases). The source was peripheral blood mononuclear cells (PBMCs), collected at new diagnosis, from a patient treated with antithyroid drugs. In nucleotides, the CDR3 is TGTGCCAGCAGCTTAGTCGCGGCGGGGGGTTCACCCCTCCACTTT. As protein: CASSLVAAGGSPLHF.